Each of the 24 T cell receptor beta chains below was sequenced from the same sample in a study of vaccination and CD4 T cells after COVID-19. Time point of the sample: late sampling 161 to 241 days after vaccination in three convalescent patients. TCRdb re-called the PCR reads with MiXCR, one entry per CDR3 protein. The sample yields 25,000 to 30,000 distinct CDR3 sequences, approximately 51% seen once. The source was CD4+ T cells from blood, collected about 7 months after SARS-CoV-2 vaccination. These TCRs come from a human donor who had recovered from COVID-19.

The rearrangement links TRBV28 to TRBJ1-1, with TRBD1 as a possible D gene (6 bases). This CDR3 spans 14 amino acids. V gave up 4 bases and J gave up 4 bases, with 13 bases separating them. CDR1 and CDR2 (germline): MDHEN, SYDVKM. The CDR3 sequence: CASSSLQGGTEAFF. The CDR3 region has the DNA TGTGCCAGCAGTTCATTACAGGGTGGCACTGAAGCTTTCTTT.

V usage is TRBV6-1 and J usage is TRBJ2-1, with D maybe TRBD2 (6 bases). V lost 6 bases and J lost 2, with 14 bases in between. This CDR3 is 15 amino acids long. CDR1 is MNHNS and CDR2 is SASEGT in the germline V gene. Written as DNA, the CDR3 is TGTGCCAGCAGGGGGCAGCGGGTAACCTACAATGAGCAGTTCTTC. Amino acid sequence: CASRGQRVTYNEQFF.

The CDR3 sequence is CASSASSLLTGNTIYF. In nucleotides, the CDR3 is TGTGCCAGCAGCGCCTCTTCTCTACTTACCGGCAACACCATATATTTT. V and J are TRBV7-6 and TRBJ1-3; D is ambiguous. CDR1 SGHVS and CDR2 FNYEAQ come from the germline V gene. The CDR3 loop spans 16 amino acids. V shed 5 bases and J shed 7 bases, with 21 bases lying between them.

This chain connects TRBV28 to TRBJ1-2; TRBD1 is a possible D gene (5 bases). The CDR3 covers 12 residues. Germline loops: CDR1 MDHEN, CDR2 SYDVKM. The V end lost 3 bases, the J end lost 6 bases, and 8 bases lay between the germline ends. CDR3 DNA sequence: TGTGCCAGCAGTTTTGGAGGGGATGGCTACACCTTC. It codes for CASSFGGDGYTF.

This clonotype was seen more than once but under ten times. CDR3 region: CASSPGHVGYSNQPQHF. CDR3 coding DNA: TGTGCCAGCAGCCCAGGACACGTGGGATATAGCAATCAGCCCCAGCATTTT. The V gene is TRBV28, the J gene TRBJ1-5, with D perhaps matching TRBD1 (5 bases). CDR3 size: 17 residues. Trimming left V 6 bases short and J 0 bases short, with 18 bases between. Germline CDR1 MDHEN, CDR2 SYDVKM.

The genes are TRBV4-3 and TRBJ2-4; no definite D call. V lost 0 bases, J lost 6 bases, and 9 bases lay in between. Germline V gene sequence: CDR1 LGHNA, CDR2 YSLEER. The length of the CDR3 is 14 residues. CDR3 sequence (DNA): TGCGCCAGCAGCCAAGATCGCTACAGAAACATTCAGTACTTC. This codes for CASSQDRYRNIQYF.

In this sample, this clonotype turned up a few times. The rearrangement links TRBV6-1 to TRBJ2-5; 7 bases agree with TRBD2. Germline CDR1 MNHNS, CDR2 SASEGT. The CDR3 loop spans 16 amino acids. V was pared by 2 bases and J by 5 bases, with 11 bases of the junction left unmatched. CDR3 in amino acids: CASSEWRETQRETQYF. For the CDR3, the DNA is TGTGCCAGCAGTGAATGGCGGGAGACGCAGAGGGAGACCCAGTACTTC.

The chain combines TRBV28 with TRBJ1-1; TRBD1 is a possible D gene (5 bases). Germline assignment: CDR1 MDHEN and CDR2 SYDVKM. V lost 3 bases, J lost 5 bases, and 19 bases lay in between. The CDR3 is 16 amino acids. CDR3 coding DNA: TGTGCCAGCAGTTTGATATTCCGAGGGGTCGTGACTGAAGCTTTCTTT. Protein: CASSLIFRGVVTEAFF.

This clonotype was counted a few times. The V and J genes are TRBV6-5 and TRBJ2-5; D gene ambiguous. V shed 4 bases and J shed 5 bases, with 5 bases lying between them. Looked up from germline, CDR1 is MNHEY and CDR2 is SVGAGI. CDR3 length equals 11 residues. The CDR3 sequence: CASSSGETQYF. Written as DNA, the CDR3 is TGTGCCAGCAGTTCCGGGGAGACCCAGTACTTC.

This clonotype was seen a few times. The chain links TRBV6-5 to TRBJ1-1; D unresolved. This CDR3 region has 11 residues. From germline, CDR1 is MNHEY and CDR2 SVGAGI. V gave up 4 bases and J gave up 1 base, with 1 base separating them. The CDR3 DNA is TGTGCCAGCAGTTCGAACACTGAAGCTTTCTTT. Protein product: CASSSNTEAFF.

This chain joins TRBV2 and TRBJ1-5; 7 bases map to TRBD1. The V gene end was trimmed by 3 bases and the J gene end by 6 bases; junction bases not matched to a gene: 2. CDR3 length equals 13 residues. The germline V gene has CDR1 SNHLY and CDR2 FYNNEI. CDR3 nucleotide sequence: TGTGCCAGCAGTGACAGGGGGACTCAGCCCCAGCATTTT. Amino acid sequence: CASSDRGTQPQHF.

The CDR3 coding sequence is TGTGCCAGCAGCCCCATACAGGAACCTGCTATGGGCTACACCTTC. This encodes CASSPIQEPAMGYTF. The chain employs TRBV7-8 and TRBJ1-2; tentatively, D is TRBD1 (5 bases). Looked up from germline, CDR1 is SGHVS and CDR2 is FQNEAQ. Trimming removed 5 bases at V and 8 bases at J, with 21 bases between. The CDR3 runs to 15 residues.

This chain connects TRBV27 to TRBJ2-1; 13 bases fit TRBD2. The CDR3 is 15 residues long. V was pared by 6 bases and J by 6 bases, with 5 bases of the junction left unmatched. CDR1 MNHEY and CDR2 SMNVEV come from the germline V gene (reference sequence). CDR3 protein: CASSAGTSGTNEQFF. The CDR3, as DNA: TGTGCCAGCAGCGCCGGGACTAGCGGGACCAATGAGCAGTTCTTC.

The chain is built from TRBV15 and TRBJ2-5; D is unresolved. The CDR3 extends over 15 amino acids. Germline values: CDR1 LNHNV, CDR2 YYDKDF (reference sequence). Trimming took off 1 base at V and 3 bases at J, with 12 bases between the two ends. CDR3 nucleotides: TGTGCCACCAGCAGAGTCGACGGACCAGAAGAGACCCAGTACTTC. Translated, it gives CATSRVDGPEETQYF.

This chain uses TRBV6-2 or TRBV6-3 with TRBJ1-2, with a weak D call TRBD1 (5 bases). Trimming left V 4 bases short and J 8 bases short, with 11 bases between. There are 12 residues in the CDR3. Germline CDR1 MNHEY, CDR2 SVGEGT. The CDR3 region is CASSSRVTGYTF. DNA of the CDR3: TGTGCCAGCAGTTCCAGGGTGACGGGCTACACCTTC.

The genes are TRBV19 and TRBJ1-5; D is uncertain. V was clipped by 1 base and J by 2 bases, with 6 bases between them. The CDR3 consists of 14 residues. The germline V gene has CDR1 LNHDA and CDR2 SQIVND (reference sequence). The CDR3 nucleotides are TGTGCCAGTAGTATAGCAAAAGGCAATCAGCCCCAGCATTTT. The encoded protein is CASSIAKGNQPQHF.

Concerning this clonotype: One end of the junction does not line up with germline, which may come from a read error. The chain couples TRBV28 to TRBJ2-1, with 8 positions matching TRBD2. Germline V gene sequence: CDR1 MDHEN, CDR2 SYDVKM. This CDR3 is built from 18 residues. This chain's CDR3 is CASRSPAWREVSNNEQFF. CDR3 nucleotides: TGTGCCAGCAGATCGCCTGCGTGGCGGGAGGTCTCCAACAATGAGCAGTTCTTC.

V is TRBV19 and J is TRBJ1-5; D unresolved. V gave up 7 bases and J gave up 6 bases, with 16 bases separating them. Germline V lookup: CDR1 LNHDA, CDR2 SQIVND (reference sequence). CDR3 length: 14 residues. The CDR3, as DNA: TGTGCCAGTAAGCGGGAGCCCTTATCTCAGCCCCAGCATTTT. It encodes CASKREPLSQPQHF.

The genes are TRBV28 and TRBJ1-2; D gene unclear. CDR3 length: 14 amino acids. Trimming left V 3 bases short and J 1 base short, with 9 bases between. Germline V gene lookup returns CDR1 MDHEN and CDR2 SYDVKM. The CDR3 coding sequence is TGTGCCAGCAGTTTCATCAATCTTAACTATGGCTACACCTTC. Its protein is CASSFINLNYGYTF.

This clonotype was seen a handful of times. The J gene is TRBJ1-5, the V gene TRBV27; 7 nucleotides line up with TRBD1. The V and J ends lost 4 bases and 3 bases, in that order; junction bases with no gene match: 6. CDR1 and CDR2 (germline): MNHEY, SMNVEV (reference sequence). CDR3 length: 15 residues. The CDR3: CASSSGTVANQPQHF. In DNA, the CDR3 is TGTGCCAGCAGTTCCGGGACAGTTGCCAATCAGCCCCAGCATTTT.

This clonotype has only a few counts. This chain uses TRBV7-9 with TRBJ2-7, with D uncertain. Germline V gene data show CDR1 as SEHNR and CDR2 as FQNEAQ (reference sequence). The CDR3 has 14 residues. V was clipped by 5 bases and J by 2 bases, with 13 bases between them. The CDR3 DNA reads as TGTGCCAGCAGCCCCAGGAGTTACCCCTACGAGCAGTACTTC. Its translation: CASSPRSYPYEQYF.

This clonotype was detected a few times. An end of the junction differs from the germline gene, which may be a read error. This chain joins TRBV7-7 and TRBJ2-3; D is ambiguous. There are 13 residues in the CDR3. Germline CDR1 SSHAT, CDR2 FNYEAQ (reference sequence). CDR3: CASSLGDTDTQYF. The CDR3 DNA reads TGTGCTAGCAGTCTTGGGGACACAGATACGCAGTATTTT.

The chain joins TRBV24-1 to TRBJ1-2; D is uncertain. The CDR3 sequence is 13 residues long. Germline CDR1 KGHDR, CDR2 SFDVKD. V gave up 7 bases and J gave up 7 bases, with 15 bases separating them. For the CDR3, the DNA is TGTGCCACCAGAGAGGGTGGGTCGAGTGGCTACACCTTC. Protein product: CATREGGSSGYTF.

The CDR3 is CSAFWGAGDTQYF. The CDR3, as DNA: TGCAGTGCATTTTGGGGGGCCGGAGATACGCAGTATTTT. The chain joins TRBV20-1 to TRBJ2-3; D could derive from TRBD1 or TRBD2 (6 bases each). This CDR3 contains 13 residues. V was trimmed by 6 bases and J by 5 bases, leaving 15 bases between them. CDR1 and CDR2 (germline): DFQATT, SNEGSKA (reference sequence).